Presented here are 17 T cell receptor beta chains from one specimen sequenced in a study of shared clonotypes between healthy human individuals. Sequenced by immunoSEQ multiplex PCR; TCRdb stores in-frame clones only, minus some. The data hold 2 million to 2.5 million clones, with under 97% observed a single time. Sequenced material: naive CD4+ T cells sorted from blood. As for subset: CD45RA+ positively selected. The receptors shown here come from a man between 18 and 35 years old in good health.

This sequence joins TRBV6-5 and TRBJ1-2; tentatively, D is TRBD1 (5 bases). The V end lost 5 bases, the J end lost 5 bases, and 18 bases lay between the germline ends. Germline CDR1 is MNHEY and CDR2 is SVGAGI. The CDR3 runs 15 residues. CDR3 residues: CASSRQAPGGYGYTF. The DNA of the CDR3 is TGTGCCAGCAGTCGGCAAGCCCCTGGGGGGTATGGCTACACCTTC.

The chain has TRBV28 and TRBJ1-5, with D possibly matching TRBD1 (6 bases). Germline CDR1 MDHEN, CDR2 SYDVKM. The V end was cut by 6 bases, the J end by 0 bases, with 18 bases between. The CDR3 sequence is 17 residues long. This CDR3 is CASSPPGADYSNQPQHF. CDR3 in DNA: TGTGCCAGCAGCCCCCCGGGGGCGGATTATAGCAATCAGCCCCAGCATTTT.

This chain links TRBV6-5 with TRBJ1-3, with D possibly being TRBD1 (5 bases). Trimming took off 3 bases at V and 0 bases at J, with 12 bases between the two ends. The germline CDR1 and CDR2 sequences are MNHEY and SVGAGI. The CDR3 has 16 residues. The CDR3 spells CASSYTRTYSGNTIYF. The CDR3, as DNA: TGTGCCAGCAGTTATACCCGGACATACTCTGGAAACACCATATATTTT.

The chain carries TRBV19 and TRBJ1-2; 7 nucleotides line up with TRBD1. The CDR3 runs 14 residues. V lost 7 bases, J lost 8 bases, and 13 bases stayed unmatched. Germline lookup yields CDR1 LNHDA and CDR2 SQIVND (reference sequence). The chain's CDR3 is CASTKIPGGGGYTF. The CDR3 nucleotides read TGTGCCAGTACCAAAATCCCAGGGGGAGGAGGCTACACCTTC.

The chain recombines TRBV7-9 with TRBJ2-5; 10 nucleotides align to TRBD2. In germline, CDR1 is SEHNR, CDR2 FQNEAQ (reference sequence). The CDR3 length is 15 residues. With 3 bases clipped from V and 6 bases from J, the junction kept 7 bases outside the gene matches. In DNA form, the CDR3 reads TGTGCCAGCAGCTTCGCTAGCGGGAGTTTCCAGACCCAGTACTTC. The encoded protein is CASSFASGSFQTQYF. Together with reference TRBV7-9 and TRBJ2-5, the CDR3 gives the full variable domain: DTGVSQNPRHKITKRGQNVTFRCDPISEHNRLYWYRQTLGQGPEFLTYFQNEAQLEKSRLLSDRFSAERPKGSFSTLEIQRTEQGDSAMYLCASSFASGSFQTQYFGPGTRLLVL.

As DNA, the CDR3 is TGTGCCAGCAGTTTATATCCCTCTAGCGGGAGCTCCTACGAGCAGTACTTC. Protein: CASSLYPSSGSSYEQYF. This sequence joins TRBV27 and TRBJ2-7, with 10 bases matching TRBD2. CDR1 and CDR2 from the germline V gene are MNHEY and SMNVEV (reference sequence). The CDR3 sequence is 17 residues long. V dropped 1 base and J dropped 0; count of bases not matched to a gene: 6.

The V and J genes are TRBV5-6 and TRBJ2-7; weak D call: TRBD2 (5 bases). The CDR3 covers 13 residues. The V gene's germline CDR1 is SGHDT and CDR2 YYEEEE. V was trimmed by 9 bases and J by 2 bases, leaving 15 bases between them. Here the CDR3 reads CAIWGAKPYEQYF. In DNA form, the CDR3 reads TGTGCCATCTGGGGAGCGAAACCCTACGAGCAGTACTTC.

This chain joins TRBV5-4 and TRBJ2-2; 9 bases match TRBD2. Germline loops: CDR1 SGHNT, CDR2 YYREEE (reference sequence). The CDR3 contains 17 residues. V lost 0 bases, J lost 7 bases, and 10 bases stayed unmatched. Here the CDR3 reads CASSLVSGSAGIGELFF. The CDR3 DNA is TGTGCCAGCAGCTTGGTTAGCGGGAGCGCCGGGATCGGGGAGCTGTTTTTT.

J is TRBJ2-1 and V is TRBV7-8; D possibly matches TRBD1 or TRBD2 (6 bases each). Germline V gene data show CDR1 as SGHVS and CDR2 as FQNEAQ. Trimming took off 0 bases at V and 7 bases at J, with 10 bases between the two ends. The CDR3 extends over 14 amino acids. This CDR3 reads CASSLATGANEQFF. The CDR3 region has the DNA TGTGCCAGCAGCTTAGCGACGGGGGCAAATGAGCAGTTCTTC.

V and J are TRBV18 and TRBJ1-5; D unclear. The V gene lost 6 bases and the J gene lost 3 bases, with 12 bases spanning the gap. The CDR3 runs to 14 residues. Germline V CDR1 and CDR2: KGHSH, LQKENI. The CDR3 region has the DNA TGTGCCAGCTCTCCGTGGGGAGACAATCAGCCCCAGCATTTT. Protein sequence: CASSPWGDNQPQHF.

J is TRBJ2-1 and V is TRBV2; TRBD2 aligns across 7 bases. Germline V gives CDR1 SNHLY, CDR2 FYNNEI. The J segment lost 4 bases and the V segment lost 8 bases, leaving 8 bases of the junction unmatched. The CDR3 extends over 14 amino acids. The CDR3 reads CASAGLRHYNEQFF. The CDR3 nucleotides are TGTGCCAGCGCGGGACTACGACATTACAATGAGCAGTTCTTC. The full variable domain, its missing parts supplied by reference TRBV2 and TRBJ2-1, is EPEVTQTPSHQVTQMGQEVILRCVPISNHLYFYWYRQILGQKVEFLVSFYNNEISEKSEIFDDQFSVERPDGSNFTLKIRSTKLEDSAMYFCASAGLRHYNEQFFGPGTRLTVL.

The chain links TRBV5-1 to TRBJ1-6; D possibly corresponds to TRBD1 (6 bases). V lost 0 bases and J lost 6, with 13 bases in between. This CDR3 is built from 16 residues. Germline V gene data show CDR1 as SGHRS and CDR2 as YFSETQ. The CDR3 DNA sequence: TGCGCCAGCAGCTTGGCCGAGACAGGCGGTAATTCACCCCTCCACTTT. Amino acid sequence: CASSLAETGGNSPLHF.

Concerning this clone: The sample has other DNA sequences that encode this CDR3 too. The chain is built from TRBV28 and TRBJ1-5; D gene uncertain. The germline V and J ends were trimmed by 7 bases and 1 base, with 5 bases remaining between them. The germline CDR1 and CDR2 sequences are MDHEN and SYDVKM. CDR3 size: 12 residues. Here the CDR3 DNA reads TGTGCCAGCACAGGCAGCAATCAGCCCCAGCATTTT. This gives the protein CASTGSNQPQHF.

V usage is TRBV5-4 and J usage is TRBJ1-4; no reliable D call. Germline CDR1 SGHNT, CDR2 YYREEE (reference sequence). The CDR3 extends over 15 amino acids. V was cut by 0 bases and J by 0 bases, with 6 bases left in between. The CDR3 region is CASSLEPATNEKLFF. The CDR3 DNA follows: TGTGCCAGCAGCTTGGAGCCCGCAACTAATGAAAAACTGTTTTTT.

The chain couples TRBV10-2 to TRBJ1-3; 10 bases align to TRBD1. The J segment lost 4 bases and the V segment lost 5 bases, leaving 8 bases of the junction unmatched. The germline V gene encodes CDR1 WSHSY and CDR2 SAAADI. The CDR3 is made up of 16 amino acids. CDR3 DNA sequence: TGCGCCAGCAGTTTTCCGGGACAGGGGACGGGAAACACCATATATTTT. This gives the protein CASSFPGQGTGNTIYF.

The chain uses TRBV4-3 and TRBJ2-4; D may match TRBD1 or TRBD2 (5 bases each). Germline V gives CDR1 LGHNA, CDR2 YSLEER. V was clipped by 4 bases and J by 0 bases, with 13 bases between them. The CDR3 covers 16 residues. The CDR3 DNA is TGCGCCAGCAGCCCACATAGGGACGGAGCCAAAAACATTCAGTACTTC. It specifies CASSPHRDGAKNIQYF.

The rearrangement joins TRBV4-1 to TRBJ2-7, with D possibly being TRBD1 (6 bases). Germline V gene lookup returns CDR1 MGHRA and CDR2 YSYEKL. The CDR3 is made up of 15 amino acids. Trimming removed 6 bases at V and 2 bases at J, with 17 bases between. This CDR3 is CASSRYRESPYEQYF. CDR3 in DNA: TGCGCCAGCAGTCGTTACAGGGAATCCCCCTACGAGCAGTACTTC.